This T cell receptor beta chain was retrieved from a study of identical twins. For this clonotype: The antigen is unknown.

TCRdb used MiXCR to reprocess the 5' RACE reads, holding one entry per CDR3 protein. The sample carries 450,000 to 650,000 distinct CDR3 sequences, roughly 15% recorded once. Broader study findings: Whereas memory repertoires showed no such difference, abundant cord blood beta clonotypes carried fewer insertions. Monozygotic twins shared more out-of-frame TCR alpha than recombination models predicted.

V was clipped by 0 bases and J by 1 base, with 10 bases between them. CDR1 and CDR2 (germline): SGHRS, YFSETQ. CDR3 length: 15 amino acids. The sample also formed part of further work on yellow fever vaccine responses in identical twins. That report notes: Twins' T cell vaccine responses reportedly looked partly convergent, partly personalized.

The sequenced sample consisted of CD4+ T cells sorted from blood. The receptor was isolated from a woman aged 18 to 35 in good health. The V gene is TRBV5-1, the J gene TRBJ2-5; D not certain. CDR3 coding DNA: TGCGCCAGCAGCTTGGTGGTCGGTATCCAAGAGACCCAGTACTTC. It encodes CASSLVVGIQETQYF.